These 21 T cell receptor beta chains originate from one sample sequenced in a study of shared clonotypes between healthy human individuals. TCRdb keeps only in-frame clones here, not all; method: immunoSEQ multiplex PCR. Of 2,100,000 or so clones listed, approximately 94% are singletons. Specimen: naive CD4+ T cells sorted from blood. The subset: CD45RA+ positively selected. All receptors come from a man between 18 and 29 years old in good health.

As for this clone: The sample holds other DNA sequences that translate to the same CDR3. The DNA for the CDR3 is TGTGCCAGCAGCTTAGGCCAGACTATGAACACTGAAGCTTTCTTT. Translating gives CASSLGQTMNTEAFF. The gene calls are TRBV11-2 and TRBJ1-1; D uncertain. The CDR3 is 15 amino acids. V lost 1 base to trimming and J lost 0 bases, with 9 bases between them. The V gene's germline CDR1 is SGHAT and CDR2 FQNNGV.

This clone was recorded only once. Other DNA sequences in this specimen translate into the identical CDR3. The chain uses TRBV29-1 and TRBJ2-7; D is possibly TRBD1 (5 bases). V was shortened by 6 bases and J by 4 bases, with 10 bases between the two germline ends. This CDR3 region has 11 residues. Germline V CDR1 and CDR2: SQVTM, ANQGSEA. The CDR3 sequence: CSVAGSYEQYF. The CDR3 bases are TGCAGCGTCGCAGGGTCGTACGAGCAGTACTTC.

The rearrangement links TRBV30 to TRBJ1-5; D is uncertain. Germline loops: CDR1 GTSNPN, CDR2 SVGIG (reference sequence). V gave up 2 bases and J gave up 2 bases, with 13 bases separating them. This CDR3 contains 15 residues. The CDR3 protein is CAWSTGNQGNQPQHF. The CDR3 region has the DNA TGTGCCTGGAGTACTGGGAACCAGGGCAATCAGCCCCAGCATTTT.

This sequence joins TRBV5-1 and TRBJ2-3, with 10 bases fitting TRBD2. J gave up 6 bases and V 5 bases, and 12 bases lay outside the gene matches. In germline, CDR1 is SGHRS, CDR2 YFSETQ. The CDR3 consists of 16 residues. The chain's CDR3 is CASRTSGVIGVDTQYF. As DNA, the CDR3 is TGCGCCAGCAGAACTAGCGGGGTCATTGGCGTGGATACGCAGTATTTT.

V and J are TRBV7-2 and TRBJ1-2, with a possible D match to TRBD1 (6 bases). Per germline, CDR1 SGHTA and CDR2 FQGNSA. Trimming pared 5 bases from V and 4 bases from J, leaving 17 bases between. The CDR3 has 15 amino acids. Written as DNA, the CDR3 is TGTGCCAGCAGCCAGGAACAGGGAGCTTTCTATGGCTACACCTTC. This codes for CASSQEQGAFYGYTF.

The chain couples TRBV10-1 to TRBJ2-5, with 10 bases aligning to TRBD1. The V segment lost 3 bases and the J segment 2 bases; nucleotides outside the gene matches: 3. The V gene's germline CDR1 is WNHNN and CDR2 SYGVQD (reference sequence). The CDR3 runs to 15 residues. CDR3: CASSDTGQGQETQYF. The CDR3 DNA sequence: TGCGCCAGCAGTGATACGGGACAGGGGCAAGAGACCCAGTACTTC.

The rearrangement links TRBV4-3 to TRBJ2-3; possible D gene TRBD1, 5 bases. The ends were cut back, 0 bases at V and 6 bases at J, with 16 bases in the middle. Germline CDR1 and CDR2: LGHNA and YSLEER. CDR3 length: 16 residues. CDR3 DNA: TGCGCCAGCAGCCAAGATAGAGCGTGGGGCGGTGATACGCAGTATTTT. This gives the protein CASSQDRAWGGDTQYF.

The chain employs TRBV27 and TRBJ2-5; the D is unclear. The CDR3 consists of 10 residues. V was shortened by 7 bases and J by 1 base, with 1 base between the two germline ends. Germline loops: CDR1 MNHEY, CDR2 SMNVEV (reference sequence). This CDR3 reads CASTQETQYF. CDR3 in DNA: TGTGCCAGCACCCAAGAGACCCAGTACTTC.

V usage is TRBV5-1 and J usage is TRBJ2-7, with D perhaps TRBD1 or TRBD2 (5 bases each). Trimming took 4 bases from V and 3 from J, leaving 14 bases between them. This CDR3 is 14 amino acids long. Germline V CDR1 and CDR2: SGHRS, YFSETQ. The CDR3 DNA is TGCGCCAGCAGCCCGGGACCGAAGAACTACGAGCAGTACTTC. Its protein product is CASSPGPKNYEQYF.

The chain's CDR3 is CASSFRGGENGYTF. The DNA for the CDR3 is TGTGCCAGCAGTTTTCGCGGGGGCGAAAATGGCTACACCTTC. The chain links TRBV27 to TRBJ1-2; D perhaps matches TRBD1 (6 bases). V was pared by 3 bases and J by 6 bases, with 14 bases between. CDR1 MNHEY and CDR2 SMNVEV come from the germline V gene (reference sequence). The CDR3 loop spans 14 amino acids.

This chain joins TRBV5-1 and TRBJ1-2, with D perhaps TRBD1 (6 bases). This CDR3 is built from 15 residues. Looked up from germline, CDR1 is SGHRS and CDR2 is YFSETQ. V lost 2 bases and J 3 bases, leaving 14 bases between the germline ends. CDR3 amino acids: CASSFDGTLDYGYTF. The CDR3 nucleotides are TGCGCCAGCAGCTTCGACGGGACACTAGACTATGGCTACACCTTC.

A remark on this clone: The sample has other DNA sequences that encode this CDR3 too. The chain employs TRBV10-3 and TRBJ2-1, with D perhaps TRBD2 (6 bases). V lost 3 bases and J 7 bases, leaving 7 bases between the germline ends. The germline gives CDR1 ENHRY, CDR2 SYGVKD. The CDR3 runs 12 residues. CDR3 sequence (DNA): TGTGCCATCAGTGACGGGGGTAATGAGCAGTTCTTC. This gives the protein CAISDGGNEQFF.

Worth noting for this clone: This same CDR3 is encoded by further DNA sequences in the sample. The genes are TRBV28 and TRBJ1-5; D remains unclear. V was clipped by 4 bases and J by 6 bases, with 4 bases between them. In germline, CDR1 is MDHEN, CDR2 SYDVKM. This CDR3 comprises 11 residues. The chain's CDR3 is CASSYGQPQHF. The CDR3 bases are TGTGCCAGCAGTTACGGTCAGCCCCAGCATTTT.

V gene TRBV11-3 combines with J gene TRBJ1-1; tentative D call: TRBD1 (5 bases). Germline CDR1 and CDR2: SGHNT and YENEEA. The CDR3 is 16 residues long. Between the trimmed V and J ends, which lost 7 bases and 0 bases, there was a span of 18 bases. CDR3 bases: TGTGCCAGCACCTCTCAAGTCGGGGGTGTGAACACTGAAGCTTTCTTT. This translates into CASTSQVGGVNTEAFF.

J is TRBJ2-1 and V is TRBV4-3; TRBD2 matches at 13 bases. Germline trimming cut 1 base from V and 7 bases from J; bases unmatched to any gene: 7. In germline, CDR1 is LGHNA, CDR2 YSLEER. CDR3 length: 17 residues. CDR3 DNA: TGCGCCAGCAGCCAAGTAACTAGCGGGAGGGCCGGGAATGAGCAGTTCTTC. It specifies CASSQVTSGRAGNEQFF.

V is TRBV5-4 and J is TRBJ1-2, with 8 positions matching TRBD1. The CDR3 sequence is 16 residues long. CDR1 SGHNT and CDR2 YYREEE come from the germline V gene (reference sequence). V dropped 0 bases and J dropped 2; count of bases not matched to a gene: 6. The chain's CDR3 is CASSLAGTGLNYGYTF. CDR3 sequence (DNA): TGTGCCAGCAGCTTGGCGGGGACAGGACTAAACTATGGCTACACCTTC.

CDR3 in amino acids: CASSLASGTRVYEQYF. The CDR3 DNA is TGTGCCAGCAGCTTAGCTTCCGGGACACGGGTCTACGAGCAGTACTTC. The gene calls are TRBV7-9 and TRBJ2-7; D might be TRBD1 (6 bases). CDR1 is SEHNR, CDR2 FQNEAQ, per germline (reference sequence). Trimming took off 0 bases at V and 3 bases at J, with 15 bases between the two ends. This CDR3 region has 16 residues.

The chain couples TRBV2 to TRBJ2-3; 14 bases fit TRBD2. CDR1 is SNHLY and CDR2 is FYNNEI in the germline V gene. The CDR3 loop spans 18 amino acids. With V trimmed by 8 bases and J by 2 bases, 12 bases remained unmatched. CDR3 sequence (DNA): TGTGCCAGCGTTCCGGGACTAGCGGGAGTGACCTTCACAGATACGCAGTATTTT. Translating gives CASVPGLAGVTFTDTQYF.

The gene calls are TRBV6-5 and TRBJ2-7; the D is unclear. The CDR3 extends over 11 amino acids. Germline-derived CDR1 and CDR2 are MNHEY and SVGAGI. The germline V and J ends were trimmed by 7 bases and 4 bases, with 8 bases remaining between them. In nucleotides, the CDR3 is TGTGCCAGCACGGATGGGTACGAGCAGTACTTC. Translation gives CASTDGYEQYF.

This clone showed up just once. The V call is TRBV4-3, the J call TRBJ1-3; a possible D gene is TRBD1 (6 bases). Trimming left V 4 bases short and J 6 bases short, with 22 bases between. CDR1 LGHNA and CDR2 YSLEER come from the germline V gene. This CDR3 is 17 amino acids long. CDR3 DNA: TGCGCCAGCAGCCCAGGTCGGACAGCGAAAACTCTAAACACCATATATTTT. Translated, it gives CASSPGRTAKTLNTIYF.

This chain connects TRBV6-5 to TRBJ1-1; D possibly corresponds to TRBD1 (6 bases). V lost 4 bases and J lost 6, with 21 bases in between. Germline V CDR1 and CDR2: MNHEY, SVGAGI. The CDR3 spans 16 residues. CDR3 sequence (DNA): TGTGCCAGCAGTTTCCGGGACACTCTCCGCCTTGCTGAAGCTTTCTTT. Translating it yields CASSFRDTLRLAEAFF.